This T cell receptor beta chain was observed in a study of memory CD4+ T cells and cytomegalovirus serostatus (dated 2019 in TCRdb). In terms of the full investigation: The cohort comprised 33 healthy Belgian adults, 9 CMV seropositive and about 25 CMV seronegative. The study sequenced CD4+ memory TCRbeta repertoires of a Belgian cohort with known cytomegalovirus serostatus to replicate a published TCR-based CMV serostatus classifier.

Germline trimming amounts to 2 bases on V and 6 bases on J, with 8 as the count of junction bases outside the gene matches. The CDR3 goes from the cysteine to the phenylalanine over 14 residues. The read is trimmed to its CDR3 DNA, 42 bases read in frame from base 1. According to the germline V gene, CDR1 reads SQVTM and CDR2 reads ANQGSEA. Comments on this clone: The antigen it recognizes is unknown. No much larger clonotype is one base removed from it; base qualities were not supplied.

What the work shows at the level of the full study, not this receptor alone: The original-framework classifier achieved a median bootstrapped AUC of about 0.94 with a 95% CI of 0.76-1.00 on the Belgian cohort. The results were interpreted as suggesting that the CMV-associated TCR signature is largely present in the CD4+ memory repertoire. For predicting CMV serostatus, the median bootstrapped AUC was approximately 0.95 using the original framework and less than 0.93 using a US-trained random forest. Only CD4+CD45RO+ memory cells were sequenced, in contrast to the original study, in which naive and memory CD4+ and CD8+ populations were covered. Among the 150 or so previously reported CMV-associated TCRbeta sequences, 60 to 85 showed up in the CD4+ memory repertoires, with each one found in between one and five individuals.

A FACSAria II was used to sort memory CD4+ T cells, defined as single viable CD3+CD4+CD8-CD45RO+ cells. CMV serostatus was assessed using a Roche Elecsys assay, by which serum IgG against CMV pp150, pp28, p38 and p52 was detected. Following thawing, total CD4+ T cells were enriched through positive selection using CD4 magnetic microbeads. The samples came from a separate study whose specific focus was interrogating the CD4+ T cell memory repertoire. Following standard operating procedures, peripheral blood mononuclear cells were isolated and cryopreserved, while serum was kept at -80 degrees C. The staining used CD3-PerCP (BW264/56), CD4-APC (RPA-T4), CD45RO-PE (UCHT1) and CD8-Pacific Orange (3B5) antibodies, and Sytox blue was used to exclude non-viable cells. Genomic DNA was extracted from sorted cells with the Quick-DNA Microprep Kit. Amplification of TCRbeta DNA was done with the immunoSEQ hsTCRbeta kit, following the protocol from the manufacturer. TCRbeta libraries were sequenced on an Illumina MiSeq instrument. The study's processing was this. Once out-of-frame sequences had been removed, approximately 2,000,000 distinct TCRbeta sequences were left, which works out to an average of approximately 72,000 per individual. Each individual was scored by the count of over 150 previously reported CMV-associated TCRbeta sequences and the total productive distinct TCRbeta count. A beta-binomial model was reimplemented in Python, and scikit-learn random forests with default parameters were trained on US cohort data. On the Belgian cohort, classifier performance was reported as the median AUC, along with percentile confidence intervals, across 10,000 bootstrap iterations. Not all clones reach the TCRdb copy of this immuneACCESS table, which keeps in-frame sequences only. Checked studies attribute under half of the gap to unresolved V genes and leave the rest unexplained. That table gives V, J and clone size, and the DNA gave D and trimming. This sample comprises around 38,000 clones, roughly four fifths of them detected only once. The ten largest account for 6.4% of the sample.

This receptor was obtained from an adult in good health and CMV-seronegative. Source material: memory CD4+ T cells from blood. Here the chain combines TRBV29-1 and TRBJ2-7; TRBD2 matches 9 bases in the middle. The CDR3 in this case is CSVEISGRASEQYF. The sequence in DNA is TGCAGCGTTGAAATTAGCGGGAGAGCGTCCGAGCAGTACTTC.